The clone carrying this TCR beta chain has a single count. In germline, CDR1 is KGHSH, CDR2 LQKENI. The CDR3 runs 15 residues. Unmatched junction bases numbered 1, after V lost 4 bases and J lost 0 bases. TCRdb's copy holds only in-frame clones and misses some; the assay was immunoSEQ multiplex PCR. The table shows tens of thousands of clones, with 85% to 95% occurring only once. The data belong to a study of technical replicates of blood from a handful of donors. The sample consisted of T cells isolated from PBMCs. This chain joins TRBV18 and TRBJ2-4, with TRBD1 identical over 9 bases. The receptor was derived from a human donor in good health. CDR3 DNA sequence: TGTGCCAGCTCACGACAGGGGGGAGCCAAAAACATTCAGTACTTC. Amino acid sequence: CASSRQGGAKNIQYF.